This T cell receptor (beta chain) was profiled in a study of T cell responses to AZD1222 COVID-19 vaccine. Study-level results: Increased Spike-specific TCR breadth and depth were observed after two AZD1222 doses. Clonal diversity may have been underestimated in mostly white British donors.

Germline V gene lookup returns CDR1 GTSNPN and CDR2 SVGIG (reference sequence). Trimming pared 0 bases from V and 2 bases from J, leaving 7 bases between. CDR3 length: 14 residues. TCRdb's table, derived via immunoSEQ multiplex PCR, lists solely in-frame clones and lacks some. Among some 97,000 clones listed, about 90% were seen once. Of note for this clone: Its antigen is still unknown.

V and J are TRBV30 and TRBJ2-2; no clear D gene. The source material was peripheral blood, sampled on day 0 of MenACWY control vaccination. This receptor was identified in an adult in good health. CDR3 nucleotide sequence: TGTGCCTGGAGTGTATTCGTAAACACCGGGGAGCTGTTTTTT. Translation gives CAWSVFVNTGELFF.